One and the same sample provided the 32 T cell receptor beta chains below, sequenced in a study of beta chain features in type 1 diabetes. All of the isolated RNA was reverse transcribed, so expressed TCRB transcripts were sequenced. Using immunoSEQ multiplex PCR, the repertoire was profiled, and TCRdb retains in-frame clones only, with some absent. Here the sample spans about 140,000 clones, about 7.1% being singletons. The sequenced sample consisted of central memory CD4+ T cells from blood. These receptors originate from a woman in her 30s in good health.

The DNA of the CDR3 is TGTGCTACAAACGGGGGCCCAGCGGGAGCTAGCACAGATACGCAGTATTTT. Translation gives CATNGGPAGASTDTQYF. This chain links TRBV7-2 with TRBJ2-3, with 8 bases matching TRBD2. Germline CDR1 is SGHTA and CDR2 is FQGNSA. The CDR3 runs 17 residues.

In this sample, this clone turned up many times. V gene TRBV28 combines with J gene TRBJ2-7; 7 nucleotides agree with TRBD2. V was clipped by 3 bases and J by 2 bases; unmatched bases: 7. Germline V CDR1 and CDR2: MDHEN, SYDVKM. The CDR3 runs to 15 residues. CDR3 coding DNA: TGTGCCAGCAGTTTGGGGGGGGTACTCGCCTACGAGCAGTACTTC. Translation gives CASSLGGVLAYEQYF. Based on the CDR3 plus reference TRBV28 and TRBJ2-7, the full variable domain is DVKVTQSSRYLVKRTGEKVFLECVQDMDHENMFWYRQDPGLGLRLIYFSYDVKMKEKGDIPEGYSVSREKKERFSLILESASTNQTSMYLCASSLGGVLAYEQYFGPGTRLTVT.

This clone appeared many times. The chain employs TRBV4-3 and TRBJ2-1; 8 bases align to TRBD1. Trimming cost V 2 bases and J 8 bases; bases outside gene matches: 14. Germline loops: CDR1 LGHNA, CDR2 YSLEER. The CDR3 loop spans 17 amino acids. CDR3 amino acids: CASSQLPGGAEGDEQFF. In DNA form, the CDR3 reads TGCGCCAGCAGCCAACTTCCAGGGGGCGCAGAGGGCGATGAGCAGTTCTTC.

This clone was seen ten or more times. This chain connects TRBV30 to TRBJ2-7; D possibly corresponds to TRBD2 (5 bases). The CDR3 extends over 14 amino acids. Between the trimmed V and J ends, which lost 5 bases and 1 base, there was a span of 15 bases. Germline loops: CDR1 GTSNPN, CDR2 SVGIG (reference sequence). CDR3: CAWPQRSPSYEQYF. The CDR3 DNA follows: TGTGCCTGGCCTCAGCGGAGCCCATCCTACGAGCAGTACTTC.

The rearrangement links TRBV19 to TRBJ2-7; 10 nucleotides agree with TRBD1. V shed 7 bases and J 2 bases; nucleotides not matched to a gene: 2. The length of the CDR3 is 13 residues. Germline V gene lookup returns CDR1 LNHDA and CDR2 SQIVND (reference sequence). CDR3 protein: CASKGQGTYEQYF. The CDR3 DNA sequence: TGTGCCAGTAAGGGACAGGGGACCTACGAGCAGTACTTC.

A few counts support this clone. The chain links TRBV7-2 to TRBJ2-7; 9 bases match TRBD1. Losses at the gene ends were 1 base for V and 7 bases for J; bases not matched to a gene: 8. The CDR3 is made up of 15 amino acids. Looked up from germline, CDR1 is SGHTA and CDR2 is FQGNSA. The CDR3 loop reads CASSLGGTGMREQYF. CDR3 in DNA: TGTGCCAGCAGCTTAGGCGGGACAGGGATGAGGGAGCAGTACTTC.

The rearrangement joins TRBV18 to TRBJ2-7; tentative D call: TRBD2 (6 bases). V shed 3 bases and J shed 5 bases, with 8 bases lying between them. The germline gives CDR1 KGHSH, CDR2 LQKENI. The CDR3 runs to 12 residues. The CDR3 nucleotides read TGTGCCAGCTCACCCCGGAGGGACGAGCAGTACTTC. Its protein is CASSPRRDEQYF.

V usage is TRBV18 and J usage is TRBJ1-1; no clear D gene. Germline V lookup: CDR1 KGHSH, CDR2 LQKENI. V was cut by 3 bases and J by 5 bases, with 10 bases left in between. This CDR3 spans 13 amino acids. The CDR3, as DNA: TGTGCCAGCTCACCTGGAGGCCGGACTGAAGCTTTCTTT. This gives the protein CASSPGGRTEAFF.

This clone was recorded a few times. This sequence joins TRBV27 and TRBJ1-4; possibly TRBD1 for D (5 bases). Per germline, CDR1 MNHEY and CDR2 SMNVEV (reference sequence). This CDR3 contains 14 residues. Trimming removed 3 bases from V and 4 bases from J, with 9 bases in between. This CDR3 reads CASSFRQGNEKLFF. The DNA of the CDR3 is TGTGCCAGCAGTTTTAGGCAGGGTAATGAAAAACTGTTTTTT.

This clone came up a few times. This same CDR3 is encoded by further DNA sequences in the sample. The chain combines TRBV7-9 with TRBJ2-7; D uncertain. The CDR3 loop spans 12 amino acids. V gave up 5 bases and J gave up 3 bases, with 8 bases separating them. The germline V gene has CDR1 SEHNR and CDR2 FQNEAQ (reference sequence). The CDR3 DNA follows: TGTGCCAGCAGCCCCACGGGCTACGAGCAGTACTTC. Translated: CASSPTGYEQYF.

This clone was detected ten times or more. The V call is TRBV18, the J call TRBJ2-7, with 8 bases that match TRBD2. V lost 3 bases to trimming and J lost 2 bases; unmatched junction nucleotides: 6. Germline values: CDR1 KGHSH, CDR2 LQKENI. The CDR3 has 15 amino acids. The CDR3 here is CASSPRAGDPYEQYF. The CDR3 nucleotides are TGTGCCAGCTCACCTCGAGCGGGAGACCCCTACGAGCAGTACTTC.

For this clone: Other nucleotide sequences in the sample specify the same CDR3. The gene calls are TRBV7-9 and TRBJ2-5, with a possible D match to TRBD2 (6 bases). Per the germline V gene, CDR1 is SEHNR and CDR2 is FQNEAQ (reference sequence). The ends were cut back, 2 bases at V and 1 base at J, with 8 bases in the middle. The length of the CDR3 is 14 residues. The CDR3 loop reads CASSLLAAQETQYF. DNA for the CDR3: TGTGCCAGCAGCTTATTAGCGGCCCAAGAGACCCAGTACTTC.

In its sample, this clone was seen a few times. This rearrangement joins TRBV2 to TRBJ2-3, with 13 bases matching TRBD2. The J segment lost 6 bases and the V segment lost 6 bases, leaving 3 bases of the junction unmatched. Per germline, CDR1 SNHLY and CDR2 FYNNEI. The CDR3 spans 14 residues. CDR3 loop: CASRRLAGGDTQYF. DNA of the CDR3: TGTGCCAGCAGGCGACTAGCGGGAGGTGATACGCAGTATTTT.

This clone was seen only a few times. The chain joins TRBV10-2 to TRBJ2-3; 10 positions match TRBD2. Germline lookup yields CDR1 WSHSY and CDR2 SAAADI. V lost 4 bases, J lost 2 bases, and 6 bases stayed unmatched. The CDR3 length is 16 residues. Here the CDR3 DNA reads TGCGCCAGCAGTGTATACGGACTAGCGGACACAGATACGCAGTATTTT. Translation: CASSVYGLADTDTQYF.

The chain is built from TRBV10-3 and TRBJ1-1; a possible D gene is TRBD1 (5 bases). Germline V gene sequence: CDR1 ENHRY, CDR2 SYGVKD. The V gene lost 2 bases and the J gene lost 3 bases, with 10 bases spanning the gap. This CDR3 has 14 amino acids. In nucleotides, the CDR3 is TGTGCCATCAGTGAGCTGCAGGGTTACACTGAAGCTTTCTTT. The encoded protein is CAISELQGYTEAFF.

The rearrangement joins TRBV28 to TRBJ2-3; 8 bases are shared with TRBD2. Losses at the gene ends were 6 bases for V and 2 bases for J; bases not matched to a gene: 7. Germline V CDR1 and CDR2: MDHEN, SYDVKM. CDR3 length: 15 amino acids. This CDR3 is CASSPGRVLTDTQYF. CDR3 nucleotide sequence: TGTGCCAGCAGCCCCGGGAGGGTACTCACAGATACGCAGTATTTT.

The chain joins TRBV5-1 to TRBJ2-3; 9 nucleotides agree with TRBD1. Looked up from germline, CDR1 is SGHRS and CDR2 is YFSETQ. V was clipped by 3 bases and J by 5 bases; unmatched bases: 7. The CDR3 is 15 amino acids. The CDR3 loop reads CASSSGTGLGDTQYF. In DNA, the CDR3 is TGCGCCAGCAGCTCTGGGACAGGGTTAGGAGATACGCAGTATTTT.

V gene TRBV5-8 combines with J gene TRBJ2-7; the match to TRBD1 covers 7 bases. Per germline, CDR1 SGHTS and CDR2 YDEGEE. V dropped 5 bases and J dropped 3; count of bases not matched to a gene: 5. The CDR3 has 13 amino acids. CDR3: CASRESGGYEQYF. In DNA form, the CDR3 reads TGTGCCAGCAGGGAATCAGGGGGCTACGAGCAGTACTTC.

The chain links TRBV9 to TRBJ1-2; a weak D match, TRBD1 (5 bases). CDR1 and CDR2 from the germline V gene are SGDLS and YYNGEE. The CDR3 has 17 residues. Trimming took 0 bases from V and 8 from J, leaving 23 bases between them. The CDR3 protein is CASSVVPRLTGPGGYTF. The CDR3, as DNA: TGTGCCAGCAGCGTAGTTCCCCGACTTACAGGCCCCGGGGGCTACACCTTC.

V gene TRBV2 combines with J gene TRBJ2-2; 7 nucleotides agree with TRBD1. J lost 0 bases, V lost 7 bases, and 5 bases had no gene match. This CDR3 is 15 amino acids long. The germline V gene encodes CDR1 SNHLY and CDR2 FYNNEI. The CDR3 here is CASTRDSANTGELFF. CDR3 nucleotide sequence: TGTGCCAGCACCAGGGACAGTGCGAACACCGGGGAGCTGTTTTTT.

This clone was detected a few times. The chain carries TRBV7-2 and TRBJ2-5, with D possibly TRBD1 on 6 matching bases. The CDR3 has 13 residues. Germline lookup yields CDR1 SGHTA and CDR2 FQGNSA. The V and J ends lost 4 bases and 5 bases respectively, with 11 bases between them. The CDR3 DNA sequence: TGTGCCAGCAGCTCGGGACAAAGGGAGACCCAGTACTTC. It yields the protein CASSSGQRETQYF.

The chain joins TRBV30 to TRBJ2-7, with TRBD1 as a possible D gene (5 bases). CDR3 length: 13 residues. Trimming shortened V by 2 bases and J by 3 bases, and 11 bases separated the two germline ends. In germline, CDR1 is GTSNPN, CDR2 SVGIG (reference sequence). This CDR3 reads CAWSRTTVYEQYF. DNA of the CDR3: TGTGCCTGGAGTCGGACAACCGTCTACGAGCAGTACTTC.

The J gene is TRBJ2-5, the V gene TRBV5-5; D is perhaps TRBD2 (5 bases). With 0 bases removed from V and 9 bases from J, the gap between germline ends came to 15 bases. The germline V gene has CDR1 SGHKS and CDR2 YYEKEE (reference sequence). The CDR3 is 14 residues long. The chain's CDR3 is CASSLDVEGMAQYF. CDR3 nucleotide sequence: TGTGCCAGCAGCTTGGACGTCGAGGGTATGGCCCAGTACTTC. Full variable domain (outside the CDR3, taken from reference TRBV5-5 and TRBJ2-5): DAGVTQSPTHLIKTRGQQVTLRCSPISGHKSVSWYQQVLGQGPQFIFQYYEKEERGRGNFPDRFSARQFPNYSSELNVNALLLGDSALYLCASSLDVEGMAQYFGPGTRLLVL.

This chain uses TRBV7-9 with TRBJ2-7, with TRBD1 matching over 7 bases. Per germline, CDR1 SEHNR and CDR2 FQNEAQ (reference sequence). The CDR3 totals 13 residues. The J segment lost 7 bases and the V segment lost 5 bases, leaving 8 bases of the junction unmatched. The DNA for the CDR3 is TGTGCCAGCAGCCCCCCGACAGGGTTAGAGCAGTACTTC. Protein product: CASSPPTGLEQYF.

The chain has TRBV29-1 and TRBJ1-2, with TRBD1 matching over 9 bases. The germline V gene encodes CDR1 SQVTM and CDR2 ANQGSEA. With 7 bases clipped from V and 11 bases from J, the junction kept 14 bases outside the gene matches. The CDR3 sequence is 13 residues long. CDR3 amino acids: CSARPGQGWEYTF. The DNA for the CDR3 is TGCAGCGCCCGTCCTGGACAGGGGTGGGAATACACCTTC.

V and J are TRBV27 and TRBJ2-3; the D gene is possibly TRBD1 (6 bases). V was clipped by 6 bases and J by 1 base, with 11 bases between them. The CDR3 length is 14 residues. Germline V CDR1 and CDR2: MNHEY, SMNVEV (reference sequence). The CDR3 nucleotides are TGTGCCAGCAGACTACAGGGTGGCACAGATACGCAGTATTTT. Residues: CASRLQGGTDTQYF.

This clone was seen a handful of times. This chain uses TRBV30 with TRBJ2-1; TRBD1 might be the D (6 bases). There are 16 residues in the CDR3. V was shortened by 2 bases and J by 0 bases, with 14 bases between the two germline ends. Germline V gene sequence: CDR1 GTSNPN, CDR2 SVGIG (reference sequence). The CDR3, as DNA: TGTGCCTGGAGTACCCCAGACAGGAGCTCCTACAATGAGCAGTTCTTC. Its protein is CAWSTPDRSSYNEQFF. Full variable domain (remainder filled in from reference TRBV30 and TRBJ2-1): SQTIHQWPATLVQPVGSPLSLECTVEGTSNPNLYWYRQAAGRGLQLLFYSVGIGQISSEVPQNLSASRPQDRQFILSSKKLLLSDSGFYLCAWSTPDRSSYNEQFFGPGTRLTVL.

This clone has a count of ten or more. J is TRBJ1-2 and V is TRBV29-1; 10 nucleotides align to TRBD1. Unmatched junction bases numbered 10, after V lost 7 bases and J lost 8 bases. The length of the CDR3 is 13 residues. Germline V gene lookup returns CDR1 SQVTM and CDR2 ANQGSEA. For the CDR3, the DNA is TGCAGCGCACAGCCGGGACAGGGGAGAGGCTACACCTTC. Protein sequence: CSAQPGQGRGYTF. The full variable domain, completed using reference TRBV29-1 and TRBJ1-2, is SAVISQKPSRDICQRGTSLTIQCQVDSQVTMMFWYRQQPGQSLTLIATANQGSEATYESGFVIDKFPISRPNLTFSTLTVSNMSPEDSSIYLCSAQPGQGRGYTFGSGTRLTVV.

This clone was counted a single time. The V call is TRBV9, the J call TRBJ2-1; a possible D gene is TRBD1 (5 bases). Looked up from germline, CDR1 is SGDLS and CDR2 is YYNGEE. The CDR3 covers 14 residues. Trimming took off 0 bases at V and 9 bases at J, with 13 bases between the two ends. This CDR3 is CASSVDQGLGEQFF. CDR3 in DNA: TGTGCCAGCAGCGTAGACCAGGGATTGGGTGAGCAGTTCTTC.

The J gene is TRBJ2-3, the V gene TRBV4-1; TRBD2 matches at 8 bases. This CDR3 contains 16 residues. V lost 2 bases, J lost 4 bases, and 8 bases stayed unmatched. Germline values: CDR1 MGHRA, CDR2 YSYEKL. In DNA form, the CDR3 reads TGCGCCAGCAGCCAACCCACTAGCGGTAAATCAGATACGCAGTATTTT. This translates into CASSQPTSGKSDTQYF.

The chain combines TRBV29-1 with TRBJ1-3, with D possibly matching TRBD1 (5 bases). Germline loops: CDR1 SQVTM, CDR2 ANQGSEA. The CDR3 extends over 15 amino acids. V lost 0 bases, J lost 5 bases, and 14 bases lay in between. CDR3 DNA: TGCAGCGTTGAAGATTTGGGGGGAACTAGAAACACCATATATTTT. This codes for CSVEDLGGTRNTIYF.

This clone was recorded many times. The same CDR3 also results from other DNA sequences found in this sample. This sequence joins TRBV7-3 and TRBJ2-2, with D hard to call. This CDR3 comprises 14 residues. Germline values: CDR1 SGHTA, CDR2 FQGTGA. V was trimmed by 2 bases and J by 2 bases, leaving 6 bases between them. DNA of the CDR3: TGTGCCAGCAGCTTAGGCGGAAACACCGGGGAGCTGTTTTTT. Translated: CASSLGGNTGELFF. Filled out from reference TRBV7-3 and TRBJ2-2, the complete variable domain reads GAGVSQTPSNKVTEKGKYVELRCDPISGHTALYWYRQSLGQGPEFLIYFQGTGAADDSGLPNDRFFAVRPEGSVSTLKIQRTERGDSAVYLCASSLGGNTGELFFGEGSRLTVL.